This TCR beta chain was obtained from a study of shared clonotypes between healthy human individuals. Using immunoSEQ multiplex PCR, the repertoire was profiled, and TCRdb retains in-frame clones only, with some absent. The data show some 1,400,000 clones, with roughly 97% seen just once and approximately 1.2% held by the top ten. Germline V gives CDR1 SGHRS, CDR2 YFSETQ. Losses at the gene ends were 4 bases for V and 3 bases for J; bases not matched to a gene: 12. CDR3 size: 16 residues. Sequenced input: naive CD4+ T cells sorted from blood. Subset denoted: CD45RA+ positively selected. The TCR originated in a man aged 25 to 40 in good health. The chain links TRBV5-1 to TRBJ2-7; 8 bases map to TRBD1. The CDR3, as DNA: TGCGCCAGCAGCAAGACAGGGGTATCGGCGTACTACGAGCAGTACTTC. It yields the protein CASSKTGVSAYYEQYF. Filled out from reference TRBV5-1 and TRBJ2-7, the complete variable domain reads KAGVTQTPRYLIKTRGQQVTLSCSPISGHRSVSWYQQTPGQGLQFLFEYFSETQRNKGNFPGRFSGRQFSNSRSEMNVSTLELGDSALYLCASSKTGVSAYYEQYFGPGTRLTVT.